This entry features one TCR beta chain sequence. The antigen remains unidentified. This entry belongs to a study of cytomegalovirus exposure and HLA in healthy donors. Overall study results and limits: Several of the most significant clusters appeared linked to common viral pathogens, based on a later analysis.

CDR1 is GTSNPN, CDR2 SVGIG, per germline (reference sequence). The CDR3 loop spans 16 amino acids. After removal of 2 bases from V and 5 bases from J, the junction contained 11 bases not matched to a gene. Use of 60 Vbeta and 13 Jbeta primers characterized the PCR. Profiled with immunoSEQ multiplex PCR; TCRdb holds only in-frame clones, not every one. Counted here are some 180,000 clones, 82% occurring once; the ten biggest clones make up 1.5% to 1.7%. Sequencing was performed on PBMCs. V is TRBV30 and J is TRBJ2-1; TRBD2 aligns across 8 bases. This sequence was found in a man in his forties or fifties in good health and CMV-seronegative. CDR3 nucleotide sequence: TGTGCCTGGAGTTGGGCCGGCGGGGGGCCCAACAATGAGCAGTTCTTC. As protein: CAWSWAGGGPNNEQFF.